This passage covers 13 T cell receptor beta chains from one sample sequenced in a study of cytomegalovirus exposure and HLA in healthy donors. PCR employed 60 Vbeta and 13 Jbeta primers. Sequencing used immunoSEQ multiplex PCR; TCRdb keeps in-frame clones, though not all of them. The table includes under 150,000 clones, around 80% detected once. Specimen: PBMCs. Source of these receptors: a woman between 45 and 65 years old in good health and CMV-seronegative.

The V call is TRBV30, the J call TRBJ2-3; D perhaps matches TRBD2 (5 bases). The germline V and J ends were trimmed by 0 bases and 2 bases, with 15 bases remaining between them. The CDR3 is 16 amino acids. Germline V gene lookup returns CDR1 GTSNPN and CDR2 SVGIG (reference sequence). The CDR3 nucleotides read TGTGCCTGGAGTGTAGGGTTAGGGAGATACACAGATACGCAGTATTTT. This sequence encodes CAWSVGLGRYTDTQYF.

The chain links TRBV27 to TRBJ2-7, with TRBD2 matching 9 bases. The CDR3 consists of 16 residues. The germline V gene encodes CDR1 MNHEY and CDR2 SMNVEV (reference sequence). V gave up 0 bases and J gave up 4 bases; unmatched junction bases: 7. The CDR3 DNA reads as TGTGCCAGCAGTTTATCGGGACTAGCCTCCCTATACGAGCAGTACTTC. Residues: CASSLSGLASLYEQYF.

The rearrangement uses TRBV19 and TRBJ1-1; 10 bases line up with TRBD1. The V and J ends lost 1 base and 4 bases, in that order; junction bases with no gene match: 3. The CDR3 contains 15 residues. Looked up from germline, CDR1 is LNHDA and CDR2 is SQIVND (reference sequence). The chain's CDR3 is CASSIAGQGGTEAFF. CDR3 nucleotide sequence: TGTGCCAGTAGTATAGCAGGACAGGGGGGCACTGAAGCTTTCTTT.

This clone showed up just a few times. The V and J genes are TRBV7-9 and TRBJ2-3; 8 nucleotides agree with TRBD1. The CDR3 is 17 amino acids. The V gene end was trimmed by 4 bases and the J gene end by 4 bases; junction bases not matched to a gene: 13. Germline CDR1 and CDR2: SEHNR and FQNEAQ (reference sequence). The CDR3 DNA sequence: TGTGCCAGCAGCTCAGGTGCAGGGGGCGTTTTGGCAGATACGCAGTATTTT. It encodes CASSSGAGGVLADTQYF.

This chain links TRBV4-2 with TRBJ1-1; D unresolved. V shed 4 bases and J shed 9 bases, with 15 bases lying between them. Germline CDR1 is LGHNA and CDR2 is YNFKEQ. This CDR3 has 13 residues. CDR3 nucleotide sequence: TGTGCCAGCAGCCCGCCCAGTCGGGAACAAGCTTTCTTT. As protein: CASSPPSREQAFF.

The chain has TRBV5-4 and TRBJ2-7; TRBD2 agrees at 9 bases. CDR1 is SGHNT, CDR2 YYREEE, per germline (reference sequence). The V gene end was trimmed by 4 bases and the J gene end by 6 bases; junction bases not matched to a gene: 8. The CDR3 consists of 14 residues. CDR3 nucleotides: TGTGCCAGCAGCACCGGGACTAGCACCTTCGAGCAGTACTTC. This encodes CASSTGTSTFEQYF.

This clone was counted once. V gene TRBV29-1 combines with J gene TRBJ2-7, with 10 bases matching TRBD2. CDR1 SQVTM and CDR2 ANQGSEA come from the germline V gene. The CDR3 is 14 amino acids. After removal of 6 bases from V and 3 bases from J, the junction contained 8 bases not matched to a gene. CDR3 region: CSVRGLAGDYEQYF. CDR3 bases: TGCAGCGTACGCGGGCTAGCGGGGGACTACGAGCAGTACTTC.

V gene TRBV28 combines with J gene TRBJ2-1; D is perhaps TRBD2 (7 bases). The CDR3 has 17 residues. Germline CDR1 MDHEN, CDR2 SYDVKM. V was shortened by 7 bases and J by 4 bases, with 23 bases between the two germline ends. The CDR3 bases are TGTGCCAGCACCTCGGGGGCGGGAGTGCAGACTTACAATGAGCAGTTCTTC. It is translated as CASTSGAGVQTYNEQFF.

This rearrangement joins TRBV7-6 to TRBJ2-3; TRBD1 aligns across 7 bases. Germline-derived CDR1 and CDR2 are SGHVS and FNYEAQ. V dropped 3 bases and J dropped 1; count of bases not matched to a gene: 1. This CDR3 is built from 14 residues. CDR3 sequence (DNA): TGTGCCAGCAGCTTTGGACAGGGCACAGATACGCAGTATTTT. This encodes CASSFGQGTDTQYF.

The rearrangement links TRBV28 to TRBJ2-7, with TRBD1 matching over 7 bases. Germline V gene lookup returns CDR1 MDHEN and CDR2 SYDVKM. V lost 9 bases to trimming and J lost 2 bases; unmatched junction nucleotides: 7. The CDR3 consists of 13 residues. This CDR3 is CASMTGFTYEQYF. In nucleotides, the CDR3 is TGTGCCAGTATGACAGGGTTCACCTACGAGCAGTACTTC. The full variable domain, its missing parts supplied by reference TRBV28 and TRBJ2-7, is DVKVTQSSRYLVKRTGEKVFLECVQDMDHENMFWYRQDPGLGLRLIYFSYDVKMKEKGDIPEGYSVSREKKERFSLILESASTNQTSMYLCASMTGFTYEQYFGPGTRLTVT.

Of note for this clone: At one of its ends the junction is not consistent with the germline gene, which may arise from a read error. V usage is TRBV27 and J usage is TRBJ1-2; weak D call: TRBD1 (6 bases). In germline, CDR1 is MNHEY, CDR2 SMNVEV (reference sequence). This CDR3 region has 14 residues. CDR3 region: CASSKTGLLYGYPF. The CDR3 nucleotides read TGTGCCAGCAGCAAAACAGGGCTTCTATACGGCTACCCCTTC.

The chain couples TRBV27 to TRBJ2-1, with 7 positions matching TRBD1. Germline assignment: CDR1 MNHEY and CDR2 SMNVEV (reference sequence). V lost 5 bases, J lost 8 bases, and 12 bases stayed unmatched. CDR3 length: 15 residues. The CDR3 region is CASSLGQEGGHEQFF. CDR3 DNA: TGTGCCAGCAGTCTCGGACAGGAAGGAGGCCATGAGCAGTTCTTC.

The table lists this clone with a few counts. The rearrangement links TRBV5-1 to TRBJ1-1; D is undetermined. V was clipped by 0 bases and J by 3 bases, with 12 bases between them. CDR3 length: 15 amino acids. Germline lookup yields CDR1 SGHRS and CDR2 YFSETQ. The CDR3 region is CASSLVGREDTEAFF. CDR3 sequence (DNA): TGCGCCAGCAGCTTGGTCGGGAGGGAGGACACTGAAGCTTTCTTT. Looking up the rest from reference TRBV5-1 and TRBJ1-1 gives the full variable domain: KAGVTQTPRYLIKTRGQQVTLSCSPISGHRSVSWYQQTPGQGLQFLFEYFSETQRNKGNFPGRFSGRQFSNSRSEMNVSTLELGDSALYLCASSLVGREDTEAFFGQGTRLTVV.